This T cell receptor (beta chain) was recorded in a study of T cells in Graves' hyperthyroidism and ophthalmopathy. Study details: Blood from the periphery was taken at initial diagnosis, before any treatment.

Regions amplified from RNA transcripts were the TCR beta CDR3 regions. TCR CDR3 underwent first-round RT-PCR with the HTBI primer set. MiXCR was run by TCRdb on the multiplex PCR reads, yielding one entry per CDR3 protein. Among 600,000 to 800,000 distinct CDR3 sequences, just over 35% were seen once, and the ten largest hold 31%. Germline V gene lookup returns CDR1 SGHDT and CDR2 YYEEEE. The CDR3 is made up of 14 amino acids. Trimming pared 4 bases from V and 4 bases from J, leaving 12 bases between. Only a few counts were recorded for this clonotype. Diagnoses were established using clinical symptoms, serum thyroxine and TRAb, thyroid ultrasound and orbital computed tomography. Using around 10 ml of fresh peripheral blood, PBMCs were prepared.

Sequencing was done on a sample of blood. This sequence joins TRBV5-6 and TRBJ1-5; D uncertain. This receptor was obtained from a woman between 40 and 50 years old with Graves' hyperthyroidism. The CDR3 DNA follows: TGTGCCAGCAGCAGAATGGGGTTTAATCAGCCCCAGCATTTT. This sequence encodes CASSRMGFNQPQHF.